What follows is one T cell receptor (beta chain) and its context. Its antigen is unknown. Nothing much larger sits one base from this clone, and base qualities are not available. A single peripheral blood draw of around 120 mL on average was collected from each donor into heparinised tubes. A BD FACSAria II was used to sort naive, central memory, regulatory and stem cell-like memory CD4+ T cells with a panel that included CD45RO, CCR7, CD25, CD127, CD95 and CD27. All sorted populations exceeded 95% purity. PBMCs were isolated right away by Lymphoprep density gradient centrifugation and were stained directly, without culture. So that batch effects would be minimized, each experiment stained and sorted samples in pairs, pairing one healthy donor with one patient. The source of the sample is a study of beta chain features in type 1 diabetes (dated by TCRdb to the late 2010s). A note on the overall study: Mean age, gender distribution, total cell number and subset yield were not different between patients and healthy donors. Across all samples, around 99 million sorted cells were examined, and cell number per subset correlated strongly with RNA yield. In the study, recently diagnosed type 1 diabetes patients and matched healthy donors were compared on the TCRB repertoires of their sorted circulating CD4+ T cell subsets. Regulatory and stem cell-like memory subsets were isolated from only 8 patients and about eight healthy donors, whereas naive and central memory subsets came from all 30 or so donors. Broader findings and caveats from the paper: At VDJ recombination sites, patients with type 1 diabetes made fewer insertions and deleted more nucleotides, a pattern implying thymic rearrangement abnormalities. Sequencing cDNA rather than genomic DNA could over-represent highly expressing activated cells, although activation and CD3 levels did not differ between groups. Because the HLA sub-analyses included only small numbers of individuals, any influence of HLA type on TCRB rearrangement was left unresolved. PCR might favor shorter templates, but patient and control samples were amplified and corrected together, so any skew would affect both groups equally. The naive, central memory and regulatory TCRB repertoires appeared to resemble one another more closely among patients than among healthy donors. A moderate but significant shortening of TCRB CDR3 length was observed in type 1 diabetes patients in all four CD4+ subsets.

All of the isolated RNA was reverse transcribed with the High Capacity cDNA Reverse Transcription Kit, so expressed TCRB transcripts were sequenced. Deep immunoSEQ sequencing was performed on naive, central memory and regulatory T cell samples, with an average of roughly 3.5 million total reads per sample. After sorted cells were lysed in RLT buffer, RNA was extracted with DNase-treated RNeasy Micro or Mini kits, with the choice depending on cell number. To prevent cross-contamination, each cell subset was processed individually, whereas patient and healthy donor samples were processed jointly. The immunoSEQ multiplex PCR was used to amplify TCRB sequences from cDNA, yielding 87-bp fragments that span the CDR3 region. Sequencing of the amplicons was done on the Illumina HiSeq platform. Under the source paper's analysis protocol: Synthetic template baselines were used to correct PCR bias computationally, reads within Hamming distance 2 were collapsed, and singletons that could not be merged were discarded. Reads were aligned against IMGT so that V, D and J genes, CDR3 length and insertions or deletions at six rearrangement sites could be assigned. Within each subset, clonotype counts were normalized to sorted cell number, after which true diversity and Gini coefficients were computed with the tcR R package. The overlap coefficient, calculated on TCRB nucleotide sequences, was used to quantify repertoire sharing. TCRdb limited this immuneACCESS table to in-frame rearrangements with V and J called. A share of clones is missing; checked studies link under half to unresolved V genes, and the rest is unexplained. V, J and clone size reflect that table, while D and trimming were determined from the DNA. The table for this sample lists approximately 140,000 clones; under 60% of them were counted only once. Roughly 0.43% of the sample comes from the top ten.

The germline V gene encodes CDR1 SGHDT and CDR2 YYEEEE. CDR3 length: 15 amino acids, cysteine to phenylalanine. Left in the record is the CDR3 DNA by itself, 45 bases read in frame from the first base. V and J are truncated by 4 bases and 10 bases respectively, leaving an intervening sequence of 18 bases. The sample taken for sequencing was Tregs from blood. Interpreted using the paper, the cell subset or site label stands for: regulatory CD4+ T cells. The TCR sequence derives from a man younger than 35 in good health. Recombination connected TRBV5-6 to TRBJ1-6, and TRBD1 may be the D gene, going by 6 matching bases. This receptor has the CDR3 CASSPGTPYGSPLHF. The bases are TGTGCCAGCAGCCCCGGGACACCCTACGGGTCACCCCTCCACTTT.